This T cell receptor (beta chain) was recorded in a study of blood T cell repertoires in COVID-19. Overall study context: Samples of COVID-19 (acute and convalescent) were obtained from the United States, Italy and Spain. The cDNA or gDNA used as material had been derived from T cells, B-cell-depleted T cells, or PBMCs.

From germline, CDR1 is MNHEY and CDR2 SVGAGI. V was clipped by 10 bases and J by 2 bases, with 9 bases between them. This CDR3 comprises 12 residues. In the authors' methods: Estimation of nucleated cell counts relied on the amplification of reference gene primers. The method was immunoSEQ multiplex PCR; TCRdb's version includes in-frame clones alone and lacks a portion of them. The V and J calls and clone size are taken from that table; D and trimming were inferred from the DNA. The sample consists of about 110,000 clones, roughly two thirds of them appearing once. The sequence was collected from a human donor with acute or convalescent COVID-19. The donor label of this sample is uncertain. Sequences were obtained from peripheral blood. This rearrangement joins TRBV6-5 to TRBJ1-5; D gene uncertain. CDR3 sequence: CATDIRNQPQHF. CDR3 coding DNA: TGTGCCACCGACATTCGCAATCAGCCCCAGCATTTT.